This T cell receptor (beta chain) was recorded in a study of chemoradiotherapy in HPV16-positive cancers. Whole-study context: Functional T-cell assays on a couple of HPV16-positive patients' cells defined candidate HPV-specific clones and common TCR motifs. Study-wide results and caveats: HPV-specific T cells were functionally defined from only a couple of HPV16-positive patients. During treatment, candidate HPV-specific clones and E7-related motifs expanded in tumor.

Samples were taken several times over chemoradiotherapy. The data were produced by immunoSEQ multiplex PCR, yet TCRdb's version contains in-frame clones alone and is incomplete. The sample has about 5,100 clones; roughly 80% are singletons. The V and J ends lost 5 bases and 6 bases, in that order; junction bases with no gene match: 10. Germline CDR1 and CDR2: SNHLY and FYNNEI. The CDR3 has 15 residues. This clone is large within its sample. Antigen unknown. This TCR came from a human donor with HPV-associated anogenital cancer. Sample: tumor tissue, taken from a patient who underwent chemoradiotherapy. The chain recombines TRBV2 with TRBJ1-5; 7 positions match TRBD1. The CDR3, as DNA: TGTGCCAGCAGTCGGGACAGTACGGGGGTTCAGCCCCAGCATTTT. Translated: CASSRDSTGVQPQHF.